This TCR beta chain came from a study of naive and memory T cell subsets. Broader study findings: TCR abundance followed a power law differing between naive and memory subsets. Naive repertoires, especially CD8, held a few larger clonotypes, possibly memory cells re-expressing CD45RA. In naive cells, over 85% of TCR sequences were seen only once. Gini index rose across naive, CM, EM and EMRA in CD4 and CD8.

Cells stained for CD3, CD4, CD8, CD45RA and CD27 were sorted into four subsets. This clonotype was counted between two and nine times. Its antigen is unidentified. Two oligonucleotides, mixed equimolar, formed the beta constant-region primer covering TRBC1 and TRBC2. Ligated cDNA was amplified by four rounds of PCR with nested alpha and beta constant-region primers and SP2. MiXCR, applied by TCRdb to the UMI-ligation and nested PCR reads, yields one record per CDR3 protein. The repertoire consists of approximately 150,000 distinct CDR3 sequences, with 15% to 25% occurring once and the leading ten covering roughly 0.63%. The CDR3 is made up of 18 amino acids. V was clipped by 1 base and J by 3 bases; unmatched bases: 6.

This chain connects TRBV12-3 or TRBV12-4 to TRBJ2-1; 13 bases line up with TRBD2. Specimen: naive CD8+ T cells from blood. This receptor was identified in a human donor in good health. The CDR3 DNA reads TGTGCCAGCAGTTTAGTGTGGACTAGCGGGAGTGTCTACAATGAGCAGTTCTTC. Protein: CASSLVWTSGSVYNEQFF.